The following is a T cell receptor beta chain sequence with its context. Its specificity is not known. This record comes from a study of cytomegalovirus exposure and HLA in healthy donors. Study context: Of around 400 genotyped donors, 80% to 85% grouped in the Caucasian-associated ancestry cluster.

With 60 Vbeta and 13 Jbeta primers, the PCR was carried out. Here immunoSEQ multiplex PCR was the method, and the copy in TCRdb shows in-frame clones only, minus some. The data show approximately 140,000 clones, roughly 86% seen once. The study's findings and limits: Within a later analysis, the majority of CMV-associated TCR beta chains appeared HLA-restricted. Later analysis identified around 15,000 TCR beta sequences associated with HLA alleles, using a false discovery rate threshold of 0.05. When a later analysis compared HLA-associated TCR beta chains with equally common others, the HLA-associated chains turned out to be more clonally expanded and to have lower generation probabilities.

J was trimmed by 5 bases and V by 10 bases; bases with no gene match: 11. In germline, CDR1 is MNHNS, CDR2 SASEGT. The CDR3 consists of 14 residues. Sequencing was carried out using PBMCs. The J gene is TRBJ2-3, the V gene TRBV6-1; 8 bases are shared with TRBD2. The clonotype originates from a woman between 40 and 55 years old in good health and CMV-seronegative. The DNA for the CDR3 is TGTGCCACCGTCGCTGGCGGGGGGCAAGATACGCAGTATTTT. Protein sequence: CATVAGGGQDTQYF.